This T cell receptor (beta chain) was sequenced during a study of spatial heterogeneity in lung cancer. MiXCR, run by TCRdb on the 5' RACE reads, gives a single entry per CDR3 protein. This table has more than 650 distinct CDR3 sequences, roughly a tenth appearing once. Documented time point: sample taken at primary tumor resection. Looked up from germline, CDR1 is ENHRY and CDR2 is SYGVKD. The CDR3 is 12 residues long. V lost 3 bases to trimming and J lost 14 bases; unmatched junction nucleotides: 6. Study-wide results and caveats: Counts for ubiquitous and regional expanded TCRs went along with ubiquitous and regional nonsynonymous mutations, respectively. Within tumors, counts of expanded alpha and beta TCRs tracked tumor mutation counts.

By sample share, this clonotype is large. Antigen unknown. The receptor was isolated from a male donor with early-stage non-small cell lung cancer. The specimen was lung tumor tissue, collected at surgery. This chain connects TRBV10-3 to TRBJ2-3; 9 bases are shared with TRBD2. CDR3 nucleotides: TGTGCCATCAGTGAAGGGCGGGGGGGCTGGTATTTT. The encoded protein is CAISEGRGGWYF.